Presented here are 7 T cell receptor beta chains from one specimen sequenced in a study of control samples from healthy donors and cancer patients. Produced via immunoSEQ multiplex PCR; TCRdb's table is partial and in-frame only. In the table there are about 35,000 clones, approximately 93% of which are singletons. Sequenced: PBMCs. The source is a man in his forties or fifties with colorectal cancer.

The chain is built from TRBV5-1 and TRBJ1-4; possibly TRBD1 for D (5 bases). This CDR3 region has 15 residues. Germline values: CDR1 SGHRS, CDR2 YFSETQ. The V end was cut by 4 bases, the J end by 7 bases, with 17 bases between. The CDR3 sequence is CASSTGTTTSEKLFF. Written as DNA, the CDR3 is TGCGCCAGCAGCACTGGGACGACAACGAGTGAAAAACTGTTTTTT.

The V and J genes are TRBV5-1 and TRBJ2-7; possible D gene TRBD1, 6 bases. V lost 4 bases, J lost 1 base, and 9 bases lay in between. CDR3 length: 13 residues. From germline, CDR1 is SGHRS and CDR2 YFSETQ. The CDR3 reads CASSPGQSYEQYF. The CDR3 coding sequence is TGCGCCAGCAGCCCCGGACAGTCCTACGAGCAGTACTTC.

V gene TRBV9 combines with J gene TRBJ2-5; 8 nucleotides align to TRBD2. CDR3 length: 14 amino acids. Germline CDR1 SGDLS, CDR2 YYNGEE. The junction had 6 bases not matched to a gene; V was cut back by 0 bases and J by 8 bases. Here the CDR3 DNA reads TGTGCCAGCAGCGTAGAGCCCAGCGGGGGTACCCAGTACTTC. Protein: CASSVEPSGGTQYF. The whole variable domain, remainder taken from reference TRBV9 and TRBJ2-5, is DSGVTQTPKHLITATGQRVTLRCSPRSGDLSVYWYQQSLDQGLQFLIQYYNGEERAKGNILERFSAQQFPDLHSELNLSSLELGDSALYFCASSVEPSGGTQYFGPGTRLLVL.

The rearrangement links TRBV6-1 to TRBJ2-6; D call uncertain. The V end was cut by 0 bases, the J end by 4 bases, with 7 bases between. This CDR3 is built from 15 residues. Germline V lookup: CDR1 MNHNS, CDR2 SASEGT. For the CDR3, the DNA is TGTGCCAGCAGTGAAGCGGGTGTGGGGGCCAACGTCCTGACTTTC. The encoded protein is CASSEAGVGANVLTF.

The V gene is TRBV3-1 (or the pseudogene TRBV3-2), the J gene TRBJ2-4; the D is unclear. Deletions cut 4 bases from V and 0 bases from J, with 7 bases between. This CDR3 has 14 amino acids. Germline V gene sequence: CDR1 LGHDT, CDR2 YNNKEL (reference sequence). The CDR3 sequence: CASSPRLAKNIQYF. The CDR3, as DNA: TGTGCCAGCAGCCCCAGGCTAGCCAAAAACATTCAGTACTTC.

The CDR3 DNA follows: TGTGCCAGTACAGACGCGAACACCGGGGAGCTGTTTTTT. Its protein is CASTDANTGELFF. The chain couples TRBV19 to TRBJ2-2; D gene ambiguous. V was pared by 7 bases and J by 0 bases, with 6 bases between. CDR1 is LNHDA, CDR2 SQIVND, per germline (reference sequence). This CDR3 is 13 amino acids long.

The chain uses TRBV20-1 and TRBJ2-3; possibly TRBD1 or TRBD2 for D (5 bases each). The CDR3 loop spans 11 amino acids. Germline CDR1 and CDR2: DFQATT and SNEGSKA (reference sequence). V lost 4 bases and J 6 bases, leaving 8 bases between the germline ends. The CDR3 sequence is CSATRGDTQYF. The CDR3 DNA reads TGCAGTGCTACCCGGGGCGATACGCAGTATTTT.